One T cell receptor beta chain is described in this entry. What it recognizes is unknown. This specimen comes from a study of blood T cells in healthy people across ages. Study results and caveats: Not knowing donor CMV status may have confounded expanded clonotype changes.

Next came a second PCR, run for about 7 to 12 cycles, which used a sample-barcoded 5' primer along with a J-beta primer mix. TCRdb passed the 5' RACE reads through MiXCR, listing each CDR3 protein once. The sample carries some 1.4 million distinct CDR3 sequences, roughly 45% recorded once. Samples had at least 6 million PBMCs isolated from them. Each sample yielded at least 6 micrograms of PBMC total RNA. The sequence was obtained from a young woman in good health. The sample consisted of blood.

CDR3 sequence reads: CSARRTSGTTIQETQYF. CDR3 nucleotide sequence: TGCAGTGCTAGAAGAACTAGCGGAACTACTATCCAAGAGACCCAGTACTTC. The V gene is TRBV20-1, the J gene TRBJ2-5; 8 bases align to TRBD2. This CDR3 has 17 amino acids. CDR1 and CDR2 (germline): DFQATT, SNEGSKA (reference sequence). The J segment lost 1 base and the V segment lost 2 bases, leaving 12 bases of the junction unmatched.